Below, 26 T cell receptor beta chains from the same sample are listed, as sequenced in a study of blood T cell repertoires in COVID-19. Sequencing used immunoSEQ multiplex PCR; TCRdb keeps in-frame clones, though not all of them. The sample shows roughly 150,000 clones, 78% of them seen only once. Source material: peripheral blood. The receptors shown here come from a woman at least 80 years old with acute or convalescent COVID-19.

The V and J genes are TRBV6-5 and TRBJ1-2; D may be TRBD1 (6 bases). Trimming left V 6 bases short and J 3 bases short, with 11 bases between. The CDR3 runs 13 residues. In germline, CDR1 is MNHEY, CDR2 SVGAGI. The CDR3 is CASRAGVDYGYTF. The CDR3 coding sequence is TGTGCCAGCAGGGCAGGGGTTGACTATGGCTACACCTTC.

This chain uses TRBV5-1 with TRBJ2-1; 9 nucleotides match TRBD1. The CDR3 has 15 residues. With 4 bases clipped from V and 1 base from J, the junction kept 3 bases outside the gene matches. Germline V lookup: CDR1 SGHRS, CDR2 YFSETQ. This CDR3 is CASSRQGGSYNEQFF. CDR3 in DNA: TGCGCCAGCAGCCGACAGGGGGGGTCCTACAATGAGCAGTTCTTC. Drawing the rest from reference TRBV5-1 and TRBJ2-1, the complete variable domain is KAGVTQTPRYLIKTRGQQVTLSCSPISGHRSVSWYQQTPGQGLQFLFEYFSETQRNKGNFPGRFSGRQFSNSRSEMNVSTLELGDSALYLCASSRQGGSYNEQFFGPGTRLTVL.

This clone was picked up many times. The chain employs TRBV19 and TRBJ1-5; tentatively, D is TRBD1 (5 bases). The CDR3 contains 15 residues. The V end lost 4 bases, the J end lost 5 bases, and 15 bases lay between the germline ends. Per germline, CDR1 LNHDA and CDR2 SQIVND (reference sequence). The CDR3 loop reads CASSTTGRAYQPQHF. In DNA, the CDR3 is TGTGCCAGTAGTACCACGGGCAGGGCCTATCAGCCCCAGCATTTT.

This clone was counted only a few times. The chain links TRBV18 to TRBJ1-1; TRBD1 matches at 11 bases. The CDR3 covers 13 residues. The V segment lost 7 bases and the J segment 3 bases; nucleotides outside the gene matches: 1. Germline CDR1 reads KGHSH; CDR2 reads LQKENI. The CDR3, as DNA: TGTGCCAGCTGGGGACAGGGGGACACTGAAGCTTTCTTT. Translation gives CASWGQGDTEAFF.

This clone was seen more than once but under ten times. This sequence joins TRBV4-2 and TRBJ2-7; D remains ambiguous. Germline V CDR1 and CDR2: LGHNA, YNFKEQ. Trimming left V 3 bases short and J 0 bases short, with 9 bases between. The CDR3 is made up of 14 amino acids. CDR3 sequence: CASSQISDSYEQYF. The CDR3, as DNA: TGTGCCAGCAGCCAGATAAGCGACTCCTACGAGCAGTACTTC.

The genes are TRBV11-2 and TRBJ2-5; 10 bases align to TRBD2. Per the germline V gene, CDR1 is SGHAT and CDR2 is FQNNGV. V lost 1 base to trimming and J lost 5 bases; unmatched junction nucleotides: 13. This CDR3 has 18 amino acids. The CDR3 region is CASSLGGSSGGPRETQYF. DNA for the CDR3: TGTGCCAGCAGCTTAGGGGGGTCTAGCGGGGGCCCGAGGGAGACCCAGTACTTC. Based on the CDR3 plus reference TRBV11-2 and TRBJ2-5, the full variable domain is EAGVAQSPRYKIIEKRQSVAFWCNPISGHATLYWYQQILGQGPKLLIQFQNNGVVDDSQLPKDRFSAERLKGVDSTLKIQPAKLEDSAVYLCASSLGGSSGGPRETQYFGPGTRLLVL.

The V call is TRBV9, the J call TRBJ2-7; D possibly corresponds to TRBD1 (7 bases). This CDR3 has 19 amino acids. Trimming left V 0 bases short and J 2 bases short, with 24 bases between. Germline V gives CDR1 SGDLS, CDR2 YYNGEE. The DNA for the CDR3 is TGTGCCAGCAGCGTAGACGGCCCCGGGGGCCACAGGGGACCCTACGAGCAGTACTTC. It is translated as CASSVDGPGGHRGPYEQYF.

In DNA form, the CDR3 reads TGTGCCTGGAGTGGTCAGGGCGTACAGCCCCAGCATTTT. It specifies CAWSGQGVQPQHF. The gene calls are TRBV30 and TRBJ1-5, with D possibly being TRBD1 (5 bases). The CDR3 has 13 amino acids. Germline V gives CDR1 GTSNPN, CDR2 SVGIG (reference sequence). V was trimmed by 1 base and J by 7 bases, leaving 11 bases between them.

The CDR3 nucleotides read TGTGCCTGGAGTGGGGACAGGAATCAGCCCCAGCATTTT. It is translated as CAWSGDRNQPQHF. The gene calls are TRBV30 and TRBJ1-5; 8 bases are shared with TRBD1. This CDR3 is 13 amino acids long. From germline, CDR1 is GTSNPN and CDR2 SVGIG (reference sequence). The trim removed 1 base at V and 4 bases at J, leaving 0 bases unmatched. Full variable domain (outside the CDR3, taken from reference TRBV30 and TRBJ1-5): SQTIHQWPATLVQPVGSPLSLECTVEGTSNPNLYWYRQAAGRGLQLLFYSVGIGQISSEVPQNLSASRPQDRQFILSSKKLLLSDSGFYLCAWSGDRNQPQHFGDGTRLSIL.

The chain recombines TRBV27 with TRBJ1-5; 10 bases agree with TRBD1. This CDR3 spans 17 amino acids. The ends lost 2 bases at V and 1 base at J; junction bases unmatched: 5. Per germline, CDR1 MNHEY and CDR2 SMNVEV (reference sequence). CDR3 in amino acids: CASSLPGTGESNQPQHF. CDR3 nucleotides: TGTGCCAGCAGTTTACCTGGGACAGGGGAAAGCAATCAGCCCCAGCATTTT.

This rearrangement joins TRBV9 to TRBJ2-1; 7 bases are a match to TRBD1. This CDR3 is built from 15 residues. Trimming cost V 2 bases and J 3 bases; bases outside gene matches: 5. CDR1 is SGDLS and CDR2 is YYNGEE in the germline V gene. In DNA, the CDR3 is TGTGCCAGCAGCGTCCGGGACAGCATCTACAATGAGCAGTTCTTC. This gives the protein CASSVRDSIYNEQFF.

CDR3 loop: CASSLKGEAAEKLFF. In nucleotides, the CDR3 is TGTGCCAGCAGTTTAAAAGGGGAGGCAGCTGAAAAACTGTTTTTT. The genes are TRBV28 and TRBJ1-4; D possibly corresponds to TRBD1 (5 bases). The germline gives CDR1 MDHEN, CDR2 SYDVKM. CDR3 size: 15 residues. V was cut by 2 bases and J by 7 bases, with 14 bases left in between.

This clone was picked up a small number of times. The V call is TRBV6-5, the J call TRBJ1-5; D gene unclear. Looked up from germline, CDR1 is MNHEY and CDR2 is SVGAGI. V lost 5 bases and J 5 bases, leaving 16 bases between the germline ends. This CDR3 has 15 amino acids. Here the CDR3 reads CASSIEPRTHQPQHF. The CDR3 DNA reads as TGTGCCAGCAGTATAGAGCCCCGGACTCATCAGCCCCAGCATTTT.

As to this clone: A read error may produce the germline difference seen at one junction end. V gene TRBV28 combines with J gene TRBJ2-5; D unresolved. This CDR3 spans 13 amino acids. Germline CDR1 reads MDHEN; CDR2 reads SYDVKM. The CDR3 DNA reads TGTGCCAGCAGTTTATGGGGTTTACGCTCTACAGACTTC. Its protein is CASSLWGLRSTDF.

The rearrangement uses TRBV9 and TRBJ2-1, with a possible D match to TRBD2 (5 bases). Trimming left V 10 bases short and J 1 base short, with 12 bases between. Germline V gene lookup returns CDR1 SGDLS and CDR2 YYNGEE. The CDR3 has 13 amino acids. The DNA for the CDR3 is TGTGCCGCGGGCCAGCGGTCCTACAATGAGCAGTTCTTC. It specifies CAAGQRSYNEQFF. Full variable domain (outside the CDR3, taken from reference TRBV9 and TRBJ2-1): DSGVTQTPKHLITATGQRVTLRCSPRSGDLSVYWYQQSLDQGLQFLIQYYNGEERAKGNILERFSAQQFPDLHSELNLSSLELGDSALYFCAAGQRSYNEQFFGPGTRLTVL.

This clone came up once. CDR3 coding DNA: TGTGCCAGCAGCTTAGCGACTGGGGGCGCGTCTGAAGCTTTCTTT. Residues: CASSLATGGASEAFF. The rearrangement links TRBV7-9 to TRBJ1-1; possibly TRBD1 for D (6 bases). V lost 0 bases to trimming and J lost 6 bases, with 14 bases between them. In germline, CDR1 is SEHNR, CDR2 FQNEAQ (reference sequence). This CDR3 contains 15 residues.

This chain links TRBV2 with TRBJ2-3, with TRBD2 matching 10 bases. The germline V gene encodes CDR1 SNHLY and CDR2 FYNNEI. The CDR3 runs to 15 residues. V shed 6 bases and J 4 bases; nucleotides not matched to a gene: 7. CDR3 residues: CASRLASGSADTQYF. As DNA, the CDR3 is TGTGCCAGCAGGCTGGCTAGCGGGAGTGCAGATACGCAGTATTTT.

The sample holds a few counts of this clone. CDR3 bases: TGTGCCAGCATTACCGCGATCGACAGGTGGGCTGAAGCTTTCTTT. Protein sequence: CASITAIDRWAEAFF. V gene TRBV21-1 combines with J gene TRBJ1-1; the D call in the table, TRBD1, was not verified against the DNA. TRBV21-1 counts as a pseudogene. There are 15 residues in the CDR3.

This clone has just one count. The gene calls are TRBV6-5 and TRBJ1-6; D is perhaps TRBD1 (6 bases). The germline V gene has CDR1 MNHEY and CDR2 SVGAGI. V was shortened by 9 bases and J by 6 bases, with 12 bases between the two germline ends. This CDR3 has 13 amino acids. The CDR3: CASKGDLNSPLHF. Here the CDR3 DNA reads TGTGCCAGTAAGGGGGATCTTAATTCACCCCTCCACTTT.

The chain has TRBV2 and TRBJ2-7, with TRBD1 matching over 11 bases. With V trimmed by 6 bases and J by 9 bases, 13 bases remained unmatched. The germline V gene encodes CDR1 SNHLY and CDR2 FYNNEI. This CDR3 comprises 15 residues. Here the CDR3 reads CASSETGTGGIVQYF. CDR3 bases: TGTGCCAGCAGCGAAACCGGGACAGGGGGAATTGTGCAGTACTTC. The variable domain in full, with the rest retrieved from reference TRBV2 and TRBJ2-7, is EPEVTQTPSHQVTQMGQEVILRCVPISNHLYFYWYRQILGQKVEFLVSFYNNEISEKSEIFDDQFSVERPDGSNFTLKIRSTKLEDSAMYFCASSETGTGGIVQYFGPGTRLTVT.

This sequence joins TRBV5-6 and TRBJ1-1; TRBD1 is a possible D gene (6 bases). Germline CDR1 SGHDT, CDR2 YYEEEE. The CDR3 loop spans 14 amino acids. V was shortened by 1 base and J by 6 bases, with 13 bases between the two germline ends. DNA of the CDR3: TGTGCCAGCAGCTTGCAGGGGACGGTCGCTGAAGCTTTCTTT. It encodes CASSLQGTVAEAFF.

The chain carries TRBV6-6 and TRBJ1-1; D ambiguous. The CDR3 is 15 residues long. Trimming took off 6 bases at V and 5 bases at J, with 19 bases between the two ends. The germline CDR1 and CDR2 sequences are MNHNY and SVGAGI (reference sequence). The CDR3 DNA reads as TGTGCCAGCAGCCCCTTGGATCCTAGGAGTACTGAAGCTTTCTTT. The encoded protein is CASSPLDPRSTEAFF.

This chain links TRBV3-1 (or the pseudogene TRBV3-2) with TRBJ2-3; TRBD2 matches 7 bases. There are 15 residues in the CDR3. Germline-derived CDR1 and CDR2 are LGHDT and YNNKEL (reference sequence). V shed 1 base and J 3 bases; nucleotides not matched to a gene: 4. CDR3 DNA: TGTGCCAGCAGCCAAGGGGGGGGGTATACAGATACGCAGTATTTT. This gives the protein CASSQGGGYTDTQYF.

V gene TRBV20-1 combines with J gene TRBJ1-1; D uncertain. The CDR3 totals 9 residues. CDR1 is DFQATT and CDR2 is SNEGSKA in the germline V gene (reference sequence). The CDR3 nucleotides are TGCAGCTTCGGCGGTGAAGCTTTCTTT. Encoded protein: CSFGGEAFF.

The V gene is TRBV2, the J gene TRBJ2-1; perhaps TRBD2 as D (6 bases). This CDR3 region has 13 residues. Trimming stripped 8 bases from V and 1 base from J, with 9 bases between. Germline assignment: CDR1 SNHLY and CDR2 FYNNEI. CDR3 nucleotides: TGTGCCAGCCGGGACTTGTCCTACAATGAGCAGTTCTTC. It specifies CASRDLSYNEQFF.

This clone has a handful of counts. The gene calls are TRBV2 and TRBJ1-1; D is possibly TRBD1 (5 bases). CDR3 length: 14 amino acids. CDR1 and CDR2 from the germline V gene are SNHLY and FYNNEI. V was pared by 6 bases and J by 13 bases, with 24 bases between. The CDR3 bases are TGTGCCAGCAGCCCGATCACTGGGAGGGGATCAGATTTCTTT. Encoded protein: CASSPITGRGSDFF.